Sequencing of this T cell receptor (beta chain) was carried out in a study of tumor-infiltrating lymphocytes in primary liver carcinoma. The template, roughly 0.45 ug total RNA, yielded TCR beta cDNA made with a constant-region primer. Libraries for TCR beta were built through three nested multiplex PCR rounds, which together made up a slightly modified ARM-PCR procedure. It was with TRBV1-TRBV30 forward primers and a C-beta reverse primer that the first two PCR rounds were run, at about 9 cycles each. TCRdb used MiXCR to reprocess the multiplex PCR reads, holding one entry per CDR3 protein. Of roughly 80,000 distinct CDR3 sequences in the sample, 69% are singletons; the top ten hold roughly 28%. This CDR3 comprises 14 residues. CDR1 MNHEY and CDR2 SVGAGI come from the germline V gene. For each extraction, RNA and DNA were obtained together from 20-30 mg of unsorted bulk tissue. Turning to this clonotype: One end of the junction is discordant with germline, which a read error may explain.

The receptor comes from a man aged 40-49 years with primary liver carcinoma and hepatitis B virus infection. The chain employs TRBV6-5 and TRBJ1-2; tentatively, D is TRBD1 (6 bases). Sequencing was done on a sample of tumor-adjacent normal liver tissue. CDR3 sequence: CASSCLGQNSGYTF. The CDR3 nucleotides are TGTGCCAGCAGTTGCTTAGGACAGAACTCTGGCTACACCTTC.